This TCR beta chain comes out of a study of blood T cell repertoires in COVID-19. Study-level information: Specimens from acute and convalescent COVID-19 originated in the United States, Italy and Spain.

V shed 5 bases and J 2 bases; nucleotides not matched to a gene: 6. The CDR3 sequence is 16 residues long. The germline CDR1 and CDR2 sequences are LGHDT and YNNKEL (reference sequence). As originally analysed: Reference gene primers were amplified, and this amplification served to estimate nucleated cell counts. The table came from immunoSEQ multiplex PCR; TCRdb's copy has only in-frame clones and leaves some out. That table furnishes V, J and clone size, whereas the DNA furnished D and trimming. The repertoire includes 350,000 to 450,000 clones, about 89% of them detected once, and around 1.3% sits in the top ten.

The V and J genes are TRBV3-1 (or the pseudogene TRBV3-2) and TRBJ2-1, with 10 bases aligning to TRBD2. The source is a man aged 40-55 years with acute or convalescent COVID-19. Sequenced: peripheral blood. For the CDR3, the DNA is TGTGCCAGCAGCAGTACAACTAGCGGGACCTACAATGAGCAGTTCTTC. It translates to CASSSTTSGTYNEQFF.